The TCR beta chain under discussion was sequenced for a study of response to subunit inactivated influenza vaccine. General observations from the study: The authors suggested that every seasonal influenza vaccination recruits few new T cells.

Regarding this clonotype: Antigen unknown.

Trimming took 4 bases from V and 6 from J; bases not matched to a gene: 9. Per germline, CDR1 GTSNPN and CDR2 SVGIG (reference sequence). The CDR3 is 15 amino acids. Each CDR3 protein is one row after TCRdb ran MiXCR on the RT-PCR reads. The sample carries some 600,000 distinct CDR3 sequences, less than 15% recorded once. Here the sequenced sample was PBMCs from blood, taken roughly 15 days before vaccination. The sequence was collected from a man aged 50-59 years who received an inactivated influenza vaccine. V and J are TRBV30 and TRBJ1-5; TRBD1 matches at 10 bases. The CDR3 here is CAWNTGTGVGQPQHF. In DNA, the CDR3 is TGTGCCTGGAATACCGGGACAGGGGTTGGTCAGCCCCAGCATTTT.